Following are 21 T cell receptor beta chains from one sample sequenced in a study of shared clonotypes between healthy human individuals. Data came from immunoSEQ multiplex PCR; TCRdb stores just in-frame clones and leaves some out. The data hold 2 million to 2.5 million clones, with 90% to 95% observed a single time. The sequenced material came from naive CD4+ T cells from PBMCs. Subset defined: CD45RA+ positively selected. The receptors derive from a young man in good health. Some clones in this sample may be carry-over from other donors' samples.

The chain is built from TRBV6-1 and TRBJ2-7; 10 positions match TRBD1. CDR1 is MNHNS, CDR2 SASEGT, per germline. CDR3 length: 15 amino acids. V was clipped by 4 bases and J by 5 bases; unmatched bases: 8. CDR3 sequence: CASSARDRGSDEQYF. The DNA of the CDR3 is TGTGCCAGCAGTGCTAGGGACAGGGGTTCGGACGAGCAGTACTTC.

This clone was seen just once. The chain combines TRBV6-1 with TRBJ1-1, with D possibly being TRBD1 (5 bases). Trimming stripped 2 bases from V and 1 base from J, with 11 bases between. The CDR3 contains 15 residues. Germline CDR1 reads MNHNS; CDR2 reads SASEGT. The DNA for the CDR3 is TGTGCCAGCAGTGAATATGGGGGAACGAACACTGAAGCTTTCTTT. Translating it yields CASSEYGGTNTEAFF.

In DNA, the CDR3 is TGTGCCAGCAGTATTCAGGCGGGGTACCAGCCCCAGCATTTT. The encoded protein is CASSIQAGYQPQHF. The J gene is TRBJ1-5, the V gene TRBV6-6; D gene uncertain. The V end lost 5 bases, the J end lost 7 bases, and 15 bases lay between the germline ends. Germline lookup yields CDR1 MNHNY and CDR2 SVGAGI (reference sequence). This CDR3 is 14 amino acids long.

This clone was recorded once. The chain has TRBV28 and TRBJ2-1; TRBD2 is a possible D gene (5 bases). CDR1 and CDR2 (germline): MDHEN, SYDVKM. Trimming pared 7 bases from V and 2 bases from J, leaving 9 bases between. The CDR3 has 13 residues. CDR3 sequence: CASNMEAYNEQFF. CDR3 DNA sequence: TGTGCCAGCAACATGGAGGCCTACAATGAGCAGTTCTTC. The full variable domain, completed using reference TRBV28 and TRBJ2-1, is DVKVTQSSRYLVKRTGEKVFLECVQDMDHENMFWYRQDPGLGLRLIYFSYDVKMKEKGDIPEGYSVSREKKERFSLILESASTNQTSMYLCASNMEAYNEQFFGPGTRLTVL.

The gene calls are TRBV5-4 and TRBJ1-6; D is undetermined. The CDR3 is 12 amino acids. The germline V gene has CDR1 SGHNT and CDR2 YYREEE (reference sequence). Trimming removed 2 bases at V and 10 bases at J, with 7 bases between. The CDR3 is CASSFGKSPLHF. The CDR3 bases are TGTGCCAGCAGCTTCGGGAAGTCACCCCTCCACTTT.

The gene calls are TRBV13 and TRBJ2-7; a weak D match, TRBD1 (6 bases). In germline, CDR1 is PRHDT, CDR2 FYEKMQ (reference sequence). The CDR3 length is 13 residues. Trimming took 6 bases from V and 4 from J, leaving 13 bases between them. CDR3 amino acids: CASRQGILYEQYF. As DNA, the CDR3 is TGTGCCAGCAGGCAGGGGATCCTTTACGAGCAGTACTTC.

CDR3 sequence reads: CASSLYMTGGEDEQYF. The CDR3 coding sequence is TGCGCCAGCAGCTTGTACATGACAGGGGGCGAGGACGAGCAGTACTTC. The gene calls are TRBV5-1 and TRBJ2-7, with 10 bases that match TRBD1. CDR3 size: 16 residues. CDR1 and CDR2 (germline): SGHRS, YFSETQ. The trim removed 1 base at V and 5 bases at J, leaving 9 bases unmatched.

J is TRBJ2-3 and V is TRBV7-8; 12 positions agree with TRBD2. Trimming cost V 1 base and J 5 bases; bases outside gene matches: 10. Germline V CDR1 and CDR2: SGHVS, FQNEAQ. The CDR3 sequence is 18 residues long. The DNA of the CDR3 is TGTGCCAGCAGCTTAGGACTAGCGGGAGTGGATTATGTAGATACGCAGTATTTT. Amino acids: CASSLGLAGVDYVDTQYF.

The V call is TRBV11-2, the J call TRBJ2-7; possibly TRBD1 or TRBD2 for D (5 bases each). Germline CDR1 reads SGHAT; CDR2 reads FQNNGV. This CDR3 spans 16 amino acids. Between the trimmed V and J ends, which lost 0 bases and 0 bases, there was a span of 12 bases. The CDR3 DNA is TGTGCCAGCAGCTTAGATGGGGGACGGAGCTCCTACGAGCAGTACTTC. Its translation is CASSLDGGRSSYEQYF.

The CDR3 spells CASSLMKAGPSYNEQFF. The CDR3 nucleotides read TGTGCCAGCAGCTTGATGAAAGCGGGTCCTTCTTACAATGAGCAGTTCTTC. This chain connects TRBV7-9 to TRBJ2-1, with D perhaps TRBD2 (6 bases). CDR3 size: 17 residues. In germline, CDR1 is SEHNR, CDR2 FQNEAQ (reference sequence). Deletions cut 3 bases from V and 4 bases from J, with 19 bases between.

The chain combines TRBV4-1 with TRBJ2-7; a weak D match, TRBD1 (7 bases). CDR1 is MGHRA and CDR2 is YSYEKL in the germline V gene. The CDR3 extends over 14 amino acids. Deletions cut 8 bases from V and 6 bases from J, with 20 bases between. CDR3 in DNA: TGCGCCAGCCGCCGGACAGGAGGGGCCCGCGAGCAGTACTTC. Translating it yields CASRRTGGAREQYF.

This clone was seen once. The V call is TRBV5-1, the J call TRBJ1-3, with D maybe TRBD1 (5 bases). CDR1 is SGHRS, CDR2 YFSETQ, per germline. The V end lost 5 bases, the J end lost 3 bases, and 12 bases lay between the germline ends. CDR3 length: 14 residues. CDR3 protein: CASRIPGSGNTIYF. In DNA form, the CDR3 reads TGCGCCAGCAGGATTCCAGGGAGTGGAAACACCATATATTTT.

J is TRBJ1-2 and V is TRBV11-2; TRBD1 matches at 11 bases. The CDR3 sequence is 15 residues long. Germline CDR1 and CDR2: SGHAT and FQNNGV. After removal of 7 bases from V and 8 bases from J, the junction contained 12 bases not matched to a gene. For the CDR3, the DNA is TGTGCCAGCACCAATTGGGGACAGGGGGGCAGCGGCTACACCTTC. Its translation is CASTNWGQGGSGYTF.

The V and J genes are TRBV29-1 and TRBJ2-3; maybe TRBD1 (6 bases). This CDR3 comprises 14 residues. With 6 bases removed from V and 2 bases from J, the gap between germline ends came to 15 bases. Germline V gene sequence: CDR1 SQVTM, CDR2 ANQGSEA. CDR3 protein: CSVLGHQITDTQYF. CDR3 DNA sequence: TGCAGCGTATTGGGACACCAAATCACAGATACGCAGTATTTT.

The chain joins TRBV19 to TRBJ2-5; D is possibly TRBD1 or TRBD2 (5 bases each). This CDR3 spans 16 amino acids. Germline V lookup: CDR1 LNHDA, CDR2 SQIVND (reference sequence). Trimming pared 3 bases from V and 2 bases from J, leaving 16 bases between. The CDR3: CASSIGGRRRQETQYF. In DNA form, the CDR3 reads TGTGCCAGTAGTATTGGGGGACGCAGGAGGCAAGAGACCCAGTACTTC.

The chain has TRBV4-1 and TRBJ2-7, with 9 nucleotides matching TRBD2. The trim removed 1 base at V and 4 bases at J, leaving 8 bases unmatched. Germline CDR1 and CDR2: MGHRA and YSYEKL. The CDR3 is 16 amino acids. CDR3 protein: CASSQGGGRARYEQYF. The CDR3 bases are TGCGCCAGCAGCCAAGGCGGCGGGAGGGCAAGGTACGAGCAGTACTTC.

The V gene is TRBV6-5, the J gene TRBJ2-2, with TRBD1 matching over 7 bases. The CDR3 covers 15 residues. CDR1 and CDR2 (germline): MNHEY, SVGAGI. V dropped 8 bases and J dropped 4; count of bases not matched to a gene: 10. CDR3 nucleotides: TGTGCCAGCGGGAGAGGGGGCCGCGGCACCGGGGAGCTGTTTTTT. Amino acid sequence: CASGRGGRGTGELFF.

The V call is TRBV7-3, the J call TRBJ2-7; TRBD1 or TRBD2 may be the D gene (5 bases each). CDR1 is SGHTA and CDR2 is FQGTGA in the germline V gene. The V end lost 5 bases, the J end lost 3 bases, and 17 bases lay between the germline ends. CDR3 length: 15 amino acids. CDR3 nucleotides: TGTGCCAGCAGCGTCACCGGGACGGAAAACTACGAGCAGTACTTC. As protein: CASSVTGTENYEQYF.

CDR3 sequence: CASSQVSSGLAGETYEQYF. Here the CDR3 DNA reads TGCGCCAGCAGTCAAGTGAGCTCTGGACTAGCGGGAGAAACCTACGAGCAGTACTTC. This chain connects TRBV23-1 to TRBJ2-7; 13 bases map to TRBD2. TRBV23-1 is flagged as an ORF with uncertain function. The CDR3 has 19 amino acids. V shed 2 bases and J 2 bases; nucleotides not matched to a gene: 12.

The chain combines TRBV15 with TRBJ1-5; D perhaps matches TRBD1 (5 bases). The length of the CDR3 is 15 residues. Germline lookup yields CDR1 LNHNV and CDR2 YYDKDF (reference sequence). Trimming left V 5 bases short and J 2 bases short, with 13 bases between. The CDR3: CATSEMIGGNQPQHF. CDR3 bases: TGTGCCACCAGCGAGATGATAGGGGGCAATCAGCCCCAGCATTTT. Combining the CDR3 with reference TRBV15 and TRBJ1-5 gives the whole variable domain DAMVIQNPRYQVTQFGKPVTLSCSQTLNHNVMYWYQQKSSQAPKLLFHYYDKDFNNEADTPDNFQSRRPNTSFCFLDIRSPGLGDTAMYLCATSEMIGGNQPQHFGDGTRLSIL.

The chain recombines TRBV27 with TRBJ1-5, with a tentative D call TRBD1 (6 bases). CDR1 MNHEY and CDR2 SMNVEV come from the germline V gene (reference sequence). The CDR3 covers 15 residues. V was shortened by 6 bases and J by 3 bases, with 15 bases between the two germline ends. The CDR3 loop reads CASRLLTGTNQPQHF. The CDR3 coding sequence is TGTGCCAGCAGACTCTTGACAGGAACCAATCAGCCCCAGCATTTT.